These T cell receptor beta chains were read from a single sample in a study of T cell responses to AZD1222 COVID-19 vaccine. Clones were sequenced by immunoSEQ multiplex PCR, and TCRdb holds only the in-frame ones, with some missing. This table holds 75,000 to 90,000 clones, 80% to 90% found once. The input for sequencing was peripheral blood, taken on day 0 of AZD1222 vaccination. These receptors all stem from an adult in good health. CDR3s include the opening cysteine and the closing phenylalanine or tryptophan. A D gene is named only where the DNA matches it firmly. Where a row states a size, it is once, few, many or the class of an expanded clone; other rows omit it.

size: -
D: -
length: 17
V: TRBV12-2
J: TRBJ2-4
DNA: TGTGCAAGTCGCGCCGGGAGGGTTACAATAGCCAAAAACATTCAGTACTTC
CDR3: CASRAGRVTIAKNIQYF

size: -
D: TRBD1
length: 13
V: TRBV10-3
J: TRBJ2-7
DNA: TGTGCCATCAGGGGACAGGGTGCCTACGAGCAGTACTTC
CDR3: CAIRGQGAYEQYF

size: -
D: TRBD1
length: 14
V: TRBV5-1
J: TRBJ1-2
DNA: TGCGCCAGCAGCTTAAACCAGGGGGGCTATGGCTACACCTTC
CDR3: CASSLNQGGYGYTF

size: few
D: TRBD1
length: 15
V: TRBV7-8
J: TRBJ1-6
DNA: TGTGCCAGCAGCTTAGGGACAGGGGGCGATTCACCCCTCCACTTT
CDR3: CASSLGTGGDSPLHF

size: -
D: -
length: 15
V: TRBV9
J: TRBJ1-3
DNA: TGTGCCAGCAGCGTAGTGGGGGCTTTTGGAAACACCATATATTTT
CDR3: CASSVVGAFGNTIYF

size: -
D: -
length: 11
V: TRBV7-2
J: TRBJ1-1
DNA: TGTGCCAGCAGCTTTAACGGTCTTGCCCTCTTT
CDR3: CASSFNGLALF

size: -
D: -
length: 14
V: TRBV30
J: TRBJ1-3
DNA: TGTGCCTGGACCCTCTTATTCTCTGGAAACACCATATATTTT
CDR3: CAWTLLFSGNTIYF

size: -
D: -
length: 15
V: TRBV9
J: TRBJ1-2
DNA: TGTGCCAGCAGCGTAGCTGGGCAGACCCACTATGGCTACACCTTC
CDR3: CASSVAGQTHYGYTF

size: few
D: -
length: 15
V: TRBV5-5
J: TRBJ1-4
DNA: TGTGCCAGCAGGTTGCAGGGAGGGGACGGTGAAAAACTGTTTTTT
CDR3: CASRLQGGDGEKLFF

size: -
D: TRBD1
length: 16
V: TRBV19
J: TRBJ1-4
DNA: TGTGCCAGTAGTATAGACCACAGGGGGCTCGTTGAAAAACTGTTTTTT
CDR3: CASSIDHRGLVEKLFF

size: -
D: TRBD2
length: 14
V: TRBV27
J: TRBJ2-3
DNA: TGTGCCAGCAGTTTAGCAGCGGGGGTAGATACGCAGTATTTT
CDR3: CASSLAAGVDTQYF

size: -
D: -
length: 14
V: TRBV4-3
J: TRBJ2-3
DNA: TGCGCCAGCAGCCAGTCCCCCCGAGGAGATACGCAGTATTTT
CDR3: CASSQSPRGDTQYF

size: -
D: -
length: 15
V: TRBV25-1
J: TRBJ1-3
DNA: TGTGCCAGCAGTGAATCAGGCCGCCGCTTAAACACCATATATTTT
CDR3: CASSESGRRLNTIYF

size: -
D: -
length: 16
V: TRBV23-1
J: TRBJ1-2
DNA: TGCGCCAGCAGTCAATCAACTAGAGTTAGCTACTATGGCTACACCTTC
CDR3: CASSQSTRVSYYGYTF

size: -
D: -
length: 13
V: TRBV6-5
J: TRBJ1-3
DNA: TGTGCCAGCCCCTCGAACAACGGAAACACCATATATTTT
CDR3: CASPSNNGNTIYF

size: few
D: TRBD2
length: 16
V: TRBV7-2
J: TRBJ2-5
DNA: TGTGCCAGCAGCTTACATGTACTAGCGGGCCAAGAGACCCAGTACTTC
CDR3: CASSLHVLAGQETQYF

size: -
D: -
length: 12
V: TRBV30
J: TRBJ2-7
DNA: TGTGCCTGGAGTGATGTTAGGTACGAGCAGTACTTC
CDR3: CAWSDVRYEQYF